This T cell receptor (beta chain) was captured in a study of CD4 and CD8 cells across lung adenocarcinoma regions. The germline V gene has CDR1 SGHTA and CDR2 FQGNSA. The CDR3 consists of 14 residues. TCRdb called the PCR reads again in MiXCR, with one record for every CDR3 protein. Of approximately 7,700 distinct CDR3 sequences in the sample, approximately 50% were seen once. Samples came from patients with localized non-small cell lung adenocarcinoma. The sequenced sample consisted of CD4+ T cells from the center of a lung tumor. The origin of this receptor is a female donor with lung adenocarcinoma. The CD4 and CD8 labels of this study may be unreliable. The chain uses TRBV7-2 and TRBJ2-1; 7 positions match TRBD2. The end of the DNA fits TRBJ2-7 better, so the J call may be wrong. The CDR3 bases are TGTGCCAGCAGCAGACGCGGGAGTTCCTACGAGCAGTACTTC. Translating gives CASSRRGSSYEQYF.